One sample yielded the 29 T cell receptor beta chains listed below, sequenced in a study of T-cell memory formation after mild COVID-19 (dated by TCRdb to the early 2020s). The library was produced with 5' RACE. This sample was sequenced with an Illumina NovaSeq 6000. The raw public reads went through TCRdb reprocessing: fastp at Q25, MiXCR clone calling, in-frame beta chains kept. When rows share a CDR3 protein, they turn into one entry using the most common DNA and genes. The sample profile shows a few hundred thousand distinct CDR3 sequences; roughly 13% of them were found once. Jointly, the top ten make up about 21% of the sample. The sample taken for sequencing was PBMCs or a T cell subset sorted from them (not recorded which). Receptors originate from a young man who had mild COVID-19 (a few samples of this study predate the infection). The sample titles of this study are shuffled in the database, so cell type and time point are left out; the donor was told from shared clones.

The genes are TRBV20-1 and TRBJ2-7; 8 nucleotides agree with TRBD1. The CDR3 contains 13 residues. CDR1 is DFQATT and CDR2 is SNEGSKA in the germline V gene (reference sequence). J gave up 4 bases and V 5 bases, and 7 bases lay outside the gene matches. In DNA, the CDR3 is TGCAGTGCTGATTCCGGGACAGGTTACGAGCAGTACTTC. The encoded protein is CSADSGTGYEQYF.

The CDR3 DNA sequence: TGTGCCAGCGCGGACAGGGCCTACACCGGGGAGCTGTTTTTT. Protein product: CASADRAYTGELFF. The chain uses TRBV7-9 and TRBJ2-2, with TRBD1 matching 8 bases. CDR1 is SEHNR and CDR2 is FQNEAQ in the germline V gene (reference sequence). With 8 bases clipped from V and 3 bases from J, the junction kept 5 bases outside the gene matches. This CDR3 has 14 amino acids. The whole variable domain, remainder taken from reference TRBV7-9 and TRBJ2-2, is DTGVSQNPRHKITKRGQNVTFRCDPISEHNRLYWYRQTLGQGPEFLTYFQNEAQLEKSRLLSDRFSAERPKGSFSTLEIQRTEQGDSAMYLCASADRAYTGELFFGEGSRLTVL.

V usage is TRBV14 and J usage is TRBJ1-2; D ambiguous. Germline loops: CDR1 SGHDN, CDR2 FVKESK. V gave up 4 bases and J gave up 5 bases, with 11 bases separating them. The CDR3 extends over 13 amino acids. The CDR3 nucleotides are TGTGCCAGCAGCCCCGACTGGCAGTATGGCTACACCTTC. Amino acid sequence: CASSPDWQYGYTF. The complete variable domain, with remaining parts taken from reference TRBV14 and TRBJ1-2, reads EAGVTQFPSHSVIEKGQTVTLRCDPISGHDNLYWYRRVMGKEIKFLLHFVKESKQDESGMPNNRFLAERTGGTYSTLKVQPAELEDSGVYFCASSPDWQYGYTFGSGTRLTVV.

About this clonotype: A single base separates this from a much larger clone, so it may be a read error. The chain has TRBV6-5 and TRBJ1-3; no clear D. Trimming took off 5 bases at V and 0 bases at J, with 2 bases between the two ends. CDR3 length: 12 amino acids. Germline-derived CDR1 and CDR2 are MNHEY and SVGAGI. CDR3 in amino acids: CASSPSGNTIYF. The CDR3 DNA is TGTGCCAGCAGTCCCTCTGGAAACACCATATATTTT.

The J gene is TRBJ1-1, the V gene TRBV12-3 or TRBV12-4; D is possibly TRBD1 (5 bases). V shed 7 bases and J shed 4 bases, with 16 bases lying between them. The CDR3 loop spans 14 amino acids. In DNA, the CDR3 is TGTGCCAGCACCCTGGGACGTGGGAGCACTGAAGCTTTCTTT. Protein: CASTLGRGSTEAFF.

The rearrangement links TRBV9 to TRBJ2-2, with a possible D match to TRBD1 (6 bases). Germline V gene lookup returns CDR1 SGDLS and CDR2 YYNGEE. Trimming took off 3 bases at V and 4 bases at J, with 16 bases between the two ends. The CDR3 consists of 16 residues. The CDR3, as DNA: TGTGCCAGCAGCGAGGCCCGACAGGCTCCCACCGGGGAGCTGTTTTTT. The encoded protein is CASSEARQAPTGELFF.

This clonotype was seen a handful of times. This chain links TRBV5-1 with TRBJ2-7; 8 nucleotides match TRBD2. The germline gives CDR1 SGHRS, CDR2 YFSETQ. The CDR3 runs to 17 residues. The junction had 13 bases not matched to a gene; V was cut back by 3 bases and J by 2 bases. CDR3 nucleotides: TGCGCCAGCAGCTCCCCAAAAGGGACTAGTTCAACCTACGAGCAGTACTTC. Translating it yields CASSSPKGTSSTYEQYF.

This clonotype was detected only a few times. CDR3 bases: TGTGCCATCAGTGAGTCGGGGCCCCGGTATGGCTACACCTTC. Encoded protein: CAISESGPRYGYTF. This rearrangement joins TRBV10-3 to TRBJ1-2, with D possibly matching TRBD1 (5 bases). V gave up 0 bases and J gave up 5 bases, with 10 bases separating them. Germline V lookup: CDR1 ENHRY, CDR2 SYGVKD. This CDR3 region has 14 residues.

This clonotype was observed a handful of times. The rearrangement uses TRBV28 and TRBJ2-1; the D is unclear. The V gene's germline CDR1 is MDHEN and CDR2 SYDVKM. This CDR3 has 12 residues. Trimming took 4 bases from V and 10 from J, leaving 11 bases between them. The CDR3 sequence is CASSSGRLEQFF. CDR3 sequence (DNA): TGTGCCAGCAGTTCGGGCCGTCTGGAGCAGTTCTTC. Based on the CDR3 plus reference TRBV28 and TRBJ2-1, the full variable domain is DVKVTQSSRYLVKRTGEKVFLECVQDMDHENMFWYRQDPGLGLRLIYFSYDVKMKEKGDIPEGYSVSREKKERFSLILESASTNQTSMYLCASSSGRLEQFFGPGTRLTVL.

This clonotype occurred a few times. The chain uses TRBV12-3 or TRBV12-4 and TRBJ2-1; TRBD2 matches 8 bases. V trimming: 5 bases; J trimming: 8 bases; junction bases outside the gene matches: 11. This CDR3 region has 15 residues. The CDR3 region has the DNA TGTGCCAGCAGTAATCCGGGACTAGGGGTGGATGAGCAGTTCTTC. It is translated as CASSNPGLGVDEQFF.

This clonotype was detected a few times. The CDR3 sequence: CASSYEGRTQETQYF. DNA for the CDR3: TGTGCCAGCAGTTACGAGGGACGGACTCAAGAGACCCAGTACTTC. V and J are TRBV6-5 and TRBJ2-5; either TRBD1 or TRBD2 may supply D (5 bases each). This CDR3 contains 15 residues. With 2 bases removed from V and 2 bases from J, the gap between germline ends came to 12 bases. Germline V gene lookup returns CDR1 MNHEY and CDR2 SVGAGI.

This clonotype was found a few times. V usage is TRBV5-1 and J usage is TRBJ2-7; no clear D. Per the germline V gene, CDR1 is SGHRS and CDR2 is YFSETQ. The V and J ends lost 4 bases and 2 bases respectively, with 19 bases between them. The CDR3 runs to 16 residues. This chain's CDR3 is CASSPLLETPTYEQYF. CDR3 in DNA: TGCGCCAGCAGCCCCCTTCTGGAGACCCCTACCTACGAGCAGTACTTC.

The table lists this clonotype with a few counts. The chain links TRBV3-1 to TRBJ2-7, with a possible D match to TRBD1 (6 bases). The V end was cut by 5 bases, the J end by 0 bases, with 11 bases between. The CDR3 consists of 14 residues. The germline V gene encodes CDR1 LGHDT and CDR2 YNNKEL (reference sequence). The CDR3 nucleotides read TGTGCCAGCAGCTACAGGGTGAGCTCCTACGAGCAGTACTTC. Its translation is CASSYRVSSYEQYF.

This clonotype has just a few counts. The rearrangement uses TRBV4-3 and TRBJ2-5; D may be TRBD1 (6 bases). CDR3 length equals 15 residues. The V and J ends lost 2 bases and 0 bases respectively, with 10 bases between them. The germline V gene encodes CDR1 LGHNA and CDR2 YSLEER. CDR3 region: CASSQSQGYQETQYF. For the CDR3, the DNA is TGCGCCAGCAGCCAATCACAGGGCTACCAAGAGACCCAGTACTTC.

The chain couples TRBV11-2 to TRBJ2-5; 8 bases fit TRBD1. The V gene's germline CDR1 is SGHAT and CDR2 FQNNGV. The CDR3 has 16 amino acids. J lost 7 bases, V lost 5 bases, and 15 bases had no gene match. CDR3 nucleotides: TGTGCCAGCAGCGACGAATTCACAGGGGGTAGGGGGACCCAGTACTTC. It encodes CASSDEFTGGRGTQYF.

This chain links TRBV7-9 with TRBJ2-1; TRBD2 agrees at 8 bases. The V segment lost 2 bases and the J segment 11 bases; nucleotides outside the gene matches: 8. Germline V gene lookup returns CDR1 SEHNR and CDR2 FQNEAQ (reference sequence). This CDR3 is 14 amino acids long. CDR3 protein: CASSLHGTSSKQFF. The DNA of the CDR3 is TGTGCCAGCAGCTTACACGGGACTAGTAGTAAGCAGTTCTTC.

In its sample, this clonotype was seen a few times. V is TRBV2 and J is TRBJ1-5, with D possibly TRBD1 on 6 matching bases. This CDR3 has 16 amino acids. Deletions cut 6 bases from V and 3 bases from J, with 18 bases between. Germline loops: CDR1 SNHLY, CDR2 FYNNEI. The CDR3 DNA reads TGTGCCAGCAGCGATCTCACCGGGACACCCAATCAGCCCCAGCATTTT. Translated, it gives CASSDLTGTPNQPQHF.

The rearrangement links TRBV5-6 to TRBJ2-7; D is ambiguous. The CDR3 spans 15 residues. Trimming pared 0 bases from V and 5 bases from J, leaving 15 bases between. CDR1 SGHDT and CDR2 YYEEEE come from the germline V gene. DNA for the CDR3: TGTGCCAGCAGCTTGGTGGGGAACGACGTCGACGAGCAGTACGTC. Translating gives CASSLVGNDVDEQYV.

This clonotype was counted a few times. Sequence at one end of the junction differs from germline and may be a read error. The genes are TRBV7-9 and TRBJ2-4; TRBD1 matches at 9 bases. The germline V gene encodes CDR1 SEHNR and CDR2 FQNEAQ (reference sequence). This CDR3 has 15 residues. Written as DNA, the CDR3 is TGTGCCAGCAGCTCACAACCCGGGACAGGGTTGCCTGAGGACTTC. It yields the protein CASSSQPGTGLPEDF.

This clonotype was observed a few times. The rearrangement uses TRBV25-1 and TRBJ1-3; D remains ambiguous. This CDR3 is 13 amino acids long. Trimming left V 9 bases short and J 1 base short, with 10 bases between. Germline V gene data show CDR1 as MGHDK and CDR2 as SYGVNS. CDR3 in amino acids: CASKGNSGNTIYF. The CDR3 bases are TGTGCCAGTAAAGGGAATTCTGGAAACACCATATATTTT.

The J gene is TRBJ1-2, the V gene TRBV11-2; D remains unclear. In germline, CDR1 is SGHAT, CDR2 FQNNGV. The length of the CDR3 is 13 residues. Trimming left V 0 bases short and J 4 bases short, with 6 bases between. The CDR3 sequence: CASSLDGGYGYTF. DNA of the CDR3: TGTGCCAGCAGCTTAGACGGAGGCTATGGCTACACCTTC.

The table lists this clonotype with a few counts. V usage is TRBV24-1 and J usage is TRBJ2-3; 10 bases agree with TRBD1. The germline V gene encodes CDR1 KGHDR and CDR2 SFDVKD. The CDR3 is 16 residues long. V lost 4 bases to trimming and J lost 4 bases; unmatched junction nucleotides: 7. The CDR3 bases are TGTGCCACCAGTGACCCTCCTGGACAGGGGGCAGATACGCAGTATTTT. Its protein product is CATSDPPGQGADTQYF.

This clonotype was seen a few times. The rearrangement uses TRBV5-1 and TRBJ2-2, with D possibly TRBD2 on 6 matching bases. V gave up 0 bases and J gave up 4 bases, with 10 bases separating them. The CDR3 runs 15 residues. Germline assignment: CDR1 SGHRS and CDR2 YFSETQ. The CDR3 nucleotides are TGCGCCAGCAGCTTGGATATGGGAGGCACCGGGGAGCTGTTTTTT. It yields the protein CASSLDMGGTGELFF. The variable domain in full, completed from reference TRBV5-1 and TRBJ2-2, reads KAGVTQTPRYLIKTRGQQVTLSCSPISGHRSVSWYQQTPGQGLQFLFEYFSETQRNKGNFPGRFSGRQFSNSRSEMNVSTLELGDSALYLCASSLDMGGTGELFFGEGSRLTVL.

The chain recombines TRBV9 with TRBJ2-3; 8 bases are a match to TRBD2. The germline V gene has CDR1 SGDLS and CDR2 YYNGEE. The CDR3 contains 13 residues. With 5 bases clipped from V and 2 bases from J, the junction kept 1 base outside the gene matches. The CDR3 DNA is TGTGCCAGCAGACTAGCGGACACAGATACGCAGTATTTT. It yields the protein CASRLADTDTQYF.

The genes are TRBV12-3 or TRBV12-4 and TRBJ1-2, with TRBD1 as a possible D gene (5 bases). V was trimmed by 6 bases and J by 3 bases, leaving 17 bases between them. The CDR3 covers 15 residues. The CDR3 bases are TGTGCCAGCAGCTCCCGGGACGGAGAGGACTATGGCTACACCTTC. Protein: CASSSRDGEDYGYTF.

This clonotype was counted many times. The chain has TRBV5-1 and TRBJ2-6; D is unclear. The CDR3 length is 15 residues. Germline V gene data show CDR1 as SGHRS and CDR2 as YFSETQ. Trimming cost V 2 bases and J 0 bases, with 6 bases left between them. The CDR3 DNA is TGCGCCAGCAGCTTTGGAATCTCTGGGGCCAACGTCCTGACTTTC. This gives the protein CASSFGISGANVLTF.

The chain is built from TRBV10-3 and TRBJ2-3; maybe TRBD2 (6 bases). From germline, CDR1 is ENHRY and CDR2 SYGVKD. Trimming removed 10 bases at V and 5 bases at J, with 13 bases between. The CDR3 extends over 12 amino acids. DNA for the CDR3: TGTGCCAACGGGGACTCGGGAGATACGCAGTATTTT. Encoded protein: CANGDSGDTQYF.

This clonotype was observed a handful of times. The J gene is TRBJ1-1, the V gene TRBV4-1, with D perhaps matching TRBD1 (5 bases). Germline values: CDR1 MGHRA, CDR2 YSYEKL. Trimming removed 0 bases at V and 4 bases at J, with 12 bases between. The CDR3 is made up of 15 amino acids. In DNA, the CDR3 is TGCGCCAGCAGCCAAGATCTGGGGACGGGCACTGAAGCTTTCTTT. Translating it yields CASSQDLGTGTEAFF.

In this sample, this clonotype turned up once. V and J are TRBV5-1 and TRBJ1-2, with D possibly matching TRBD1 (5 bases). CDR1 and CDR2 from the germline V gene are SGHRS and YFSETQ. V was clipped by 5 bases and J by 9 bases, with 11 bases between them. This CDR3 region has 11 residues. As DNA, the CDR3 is TGCGCCAGCAGAGGGGCCTTGAGCTACACCTTC. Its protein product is CASRGALSYTF.